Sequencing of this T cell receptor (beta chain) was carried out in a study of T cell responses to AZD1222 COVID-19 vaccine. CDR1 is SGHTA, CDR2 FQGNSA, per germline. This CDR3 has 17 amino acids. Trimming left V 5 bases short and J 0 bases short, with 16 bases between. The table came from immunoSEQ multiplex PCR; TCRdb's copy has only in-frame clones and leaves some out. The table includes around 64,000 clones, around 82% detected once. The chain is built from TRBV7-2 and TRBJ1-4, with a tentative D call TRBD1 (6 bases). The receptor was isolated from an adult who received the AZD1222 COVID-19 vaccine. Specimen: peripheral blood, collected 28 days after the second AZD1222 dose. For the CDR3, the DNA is TGTGCCAGCAGCCCCCAGACAGGCGCTGCAACTAATGAAAAACTGTTTTTT. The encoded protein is CASSPQTGAATNEKLFF. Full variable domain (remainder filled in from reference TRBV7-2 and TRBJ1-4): GAGVSQSPSNKVTEKGKDVELRCDPISGHTALYWYRQSLGQGLEFLIYFQGNSAPDKSGLPSDRFSAERTGGSVSTLTIQRTQQEDSAVYLCASSPQTGAATNEKLFFGSGTQLSVL.